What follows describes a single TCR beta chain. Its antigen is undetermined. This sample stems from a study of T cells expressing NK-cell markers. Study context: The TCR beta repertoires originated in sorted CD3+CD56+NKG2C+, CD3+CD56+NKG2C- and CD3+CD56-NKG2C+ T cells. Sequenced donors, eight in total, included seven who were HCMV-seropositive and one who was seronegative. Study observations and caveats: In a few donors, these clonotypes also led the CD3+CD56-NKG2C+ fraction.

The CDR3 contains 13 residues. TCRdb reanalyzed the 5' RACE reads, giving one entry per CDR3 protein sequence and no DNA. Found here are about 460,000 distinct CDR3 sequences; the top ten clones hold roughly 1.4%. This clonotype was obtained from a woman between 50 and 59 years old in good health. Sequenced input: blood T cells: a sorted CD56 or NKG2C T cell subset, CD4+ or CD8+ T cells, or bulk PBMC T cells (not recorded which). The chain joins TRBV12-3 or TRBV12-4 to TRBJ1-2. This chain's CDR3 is CASSSDSQYGYTF.